One sample yielded the 15 T cell receptor beta chains listed below, sequenced in a study of CD8+ T cells in alopecia areata. RNA was isolated and reverse transcribed to cDNA, the sequencing template. Clones were read by immunoSEQ multiplex PCR, and TCRdb kept only the in-frame ones, dropping some. Altogether roughly 250,000 clones are present, about 68% being singletons, with the ten largest covering 1% to 1.5%. The source was CD4+ T cells sorted from blood, collected at week 0. The receptor set was obtained from a human donor with alopecia areata.

The V and J genes are TRBV9 and TRBJ2-5; 9 nucleotides line up with TRBD1. The CDR3 consists of 13 residues. In germline, CDR1 is SGDLS, CDR2 YYNGEE. The V and J ends lost 6 bases and 4 bases, in that order; junction bases with no gene match: 4. The CDR3 loop is CASTSDRGETQYF. CDR3 nucleotide sequence: TGTGCCAGCACCTCGGACAGGGGAGAGACCCAGTACTTC.

V and J are TRBV30 and TRBJ1-5; no reliable D call. The CDR3 sequence is 13 residues long. V was clipped by 3 bases and J by 5 bases, with 11 bases between them. The germline CDR1 and CDR2 sequences are GTSNPN and SVGIG (reference sequence). In DNA, the CDR3 is TGTGCCTGGAGCGTTGGCATAGATCAGCCCCAGCATTTT. Translated: CAWSVGIDQPQHF.

This chain uses TRBV27 with TRBJ1-5; possible D gene TRBD1, 6 bases. V gave up 8 bases and J gave up 2 bases, with 13 bases separating them. CDR1 is MNHEY, CDR2 SMNVEV, per germline (reference sequence). The CDR3 length is 14 residues. The CDR3 DNA follows: TGTGCCAGCGCCCACGGGGGCCGCAATCAGCCCCAGCATTTT. Protein product: CASAHGGRNQPQHF.

This clone was observed once. The CDR3 bases are TGTGCCAGCAGCCAAACGCCTGGGTATAATTCACCCCTCCACTTT. Protein sequence: CASSQTPGYNSPLHF. This rearrangement joins TRBV14 to TRBJ1-6; D is uncertain. The V end lost 2 bases, the J end lost 4 bases, and 9 bases lay between the germline ends. This CDR3 region has 15 residues. Per the germline V gene, CDR1 is SGHDN and CDR2 is FVKESK.

The chain combines TRBV29-1 with TRBJ1-3; the D gene is possibly TRBD1 (6 bases). The CDR3 runs 13 residues. Germline loops: CDR1 SQVTM, CDR2 ANQGSEA. Deletions cut 7 bases from V and 0 bases from J, with 10 bases between. CDR3 coding DNA: TGCAGCGCAACAGGGTACTCTGGAAACACCATATATTTT. This gives the protein CSATGYSGNTIYF.

The V call is TRBV5-4, the J call TRBJ1-6; the D is unclear. CDR1 and CDR2 (germline): SGHNT, YYREEE (reference sequence). Trimming removed 0 bases at V and 10 bases at J, with 14 bases between. The CDR3 has 15 amino acids. The CDR3 sequence: CASSLDQAMGSPLHF. Written as DNA, the CDR3 is TGTGCCAGCAGCTTGGACCAAGCCATGGGGTCACCCCTCCACTTT.

The chain couples TRBV29-1 to TRBJ1-4; 9 nucleotides agree with TRBD1. The CDR3 sequence is 13 residues long. Germline loops: CDR1 SQVTM, CDR2 ANQGSEA. V was pared by 6 bases and J by 8 bases, with 7 bases of the junction left unmatched. The CDR3 DNA reads as TGCAGCGTGAAGGGACAGGGTCTCGAAAAACTGTTTTTT. Protein: CSVKGQGLEKLFF.

The chain joins TRBV7-3 to TRBJ2-1; TRBD1 agrees at 7 bases. Trimming took 5 bases from V and 3 from J; bases not matched to a gene: 4. The CDR3 totals 14 residues. Per the germline V gene, CDR1 is SGHTA and CDR2 is FQGTGA. The CDR3 loop reads CASSPGGSYNEQFF. As DNA, the CDR3 is TGTGCCAGCAGCCCAGGGGGTAGCTACAATGAGCAGTTCTTC.

This clone was detected a few times. The chain links TRBV7-2 to TRBJ2-7; D gene unclear. The V and J ends lost 2 bases and 6 bases respectively, with 17 bases between them. The CDR3 totals 15 residues. CDR1 is SGHTA and CDR2 is FQGNSA in the germline V gene. This chain's CDR3 is CASSLRAGESIEQYF. In nucleotides, the CDR3 is TGTGCCAGCAGCTTACGGGCAGGAGAGTCGATCGAGCAGTACTTC.

J is TRBJ1-4 and V is TRBV30; D may be TRBD1 (5 bases). Germline V gene sequence: CDR1 GTSNPN, CDR2 SVGIG (reference sequence). Trimming cost V 3 bases and J 5 bases, with 16 bases left between them. The CDR3 length is 15 residues. The CDR3, as DNA: TGTGCCTGGAGGGACCCCCGGGGCGGGAATGAAAAACTGTTTTTT. It is translated as CAWRDPRGGNEKLFF. Filled out from reference TRBV30 and TRBJ1-4, the complete variable domain reads SQTIHQWPATLVQPVGSPLSLECTVEGTSNPNLYWYRQAAGRGLQLLFYSVGIGQISSEVPQNLSASRPQDRQFILSSKKLLLSDSGFYLCAWRDPRGGNEKLFFGSGTQLSVL.

V is TRBV29-1 and J is TRBJ2-5, with 8 bases aligning to TRBD2. V gave up 5 bases and J gave up 5 bases; unmatched junction bases: 7. Germline V gene data show CDR1 as SQVTM and CDR2 as ANQGSEA. The CDR3 is 13 amino acids. The CDR3 here is CSVRGLVTETQYF. The CDR3 coding sequence is TGCAGCGTTCGGGGACTAGTCACTGAGACCCAGTACTTC. Based on the CDR3 plus reference TRBV29-1 and TRBJ2-5, the full variable domain is SAVISQKPSRDICQRGTSLTIQCQVDSQVTMMFWYRQQPGQSLTLIATANQGSEATYESGFVIDKFPISRPNLTFSTLTVSNMSPEDSSIYLCSVRGLVTETQYFGPGTRLLVL.

The rearrangement uses TRBV30 and TRBJ1-6; 7 nucleotides match TRBD1. This CDR3 comprises 14 residues. CDR1 and CDR2 (germline): GTSNPN, SVGIG (reference sequence). V was pared by 2 bases and J by 7 bases, with 5 bases of the junction left unmatched. The CDR3 protein is CAWSPGQQNSPLHF. CDR3 bases: TGTGCCTGGAGTCCGGGACAGCAAAATTCACCCCTCCACTTT.

The chain links TRBV27 to TRBJ2-2, with TRBD1 matching 9 bases. The V gene's germline CDR1 is MNHEY and CDR2 SMNVEV (reference sequence). With V trimmed by 5 bases and J by 1 base, 17 bases remained unmatched. This CDR3 is 20 amino acids long. The CDR3 loop reads CASSPRDREFRNLNTGELFF. The CDR3 DNA sequence: TGTGCCAGCAGTCCCCGGGACAGGGAATTTCGGAATTTGAACACCGGGGAGCTGTTTTTT.

This chain uses TRBV30 with TRBJ2-2, with D possibly matching TRBD1 (6 bases). V was trimmed by 5 bases and J by 0 bases, leaving 7 bases between them. This CDR3 is 13 amino acids long. CDR1 and CDR2 from the germline V gene are GTSNPN and SVGIG (reference sequence). As DNA, the CDR3 is TGTGCCTGGGGGACAACGAACACCGGGGAGCTGTTTTTT. It translates to CAWGTTNTGELFF.

The rearrangement joins TRBV30 to TRBJ2-7, with TRBD1 matching over 10 bases. The J segment lost 3 bases and the V segment lost 3 bases, leaving 5 bases of the junction unmatched. This CDR3 spans 14 amino acids. Germline V gene lookup returns CDR1 GTSNPN and CDR2 SVGIG (reference sequence). In DNA form, the CDR3 reads TGTGCCTGGAGCAGACAGGGGGCTGGCTACGAGCAGTACTTC. Protein: CAWSRQGAGYEQYF.